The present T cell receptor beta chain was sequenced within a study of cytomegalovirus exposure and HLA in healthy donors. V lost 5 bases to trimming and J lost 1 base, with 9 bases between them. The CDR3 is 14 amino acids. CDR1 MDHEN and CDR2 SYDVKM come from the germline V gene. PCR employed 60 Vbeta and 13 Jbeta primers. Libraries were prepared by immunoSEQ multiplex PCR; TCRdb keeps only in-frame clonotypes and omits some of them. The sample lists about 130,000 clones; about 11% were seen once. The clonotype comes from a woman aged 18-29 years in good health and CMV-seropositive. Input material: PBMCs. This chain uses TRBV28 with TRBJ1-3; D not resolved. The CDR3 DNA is TGTGCCAGCAGTACGGTGCAATCTGGAAACACCATATATTTT. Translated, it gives CASSTVQSGNTIYF.